Following are 21 T cell receptor beta chains from one sample sequenced in a study of beta chain features in type 1 diabetes. Whole-study results and caveats: A moderate, significant TCRB CDR3 shortening appeared in type 1 diabetes across four CD4+ subsets.

The entirety of the isolated RNA underwent reverse transcription, so expressed TCRB transcripts were sequenced. The repertoire was sequenced with immunoSEQ multiplex PCR; TCRdb's copy has only in-frame clones and lacks some. The sample has fewer than 300,000 clones, around 21% seen once; the top ten hold less than 0.03%. Antigen specificity for these receptors is unknown. Input material: naive CD4+ T cells from blood. Receptors originate from a woman in her 40s with type 1 diabetes.

This clone has a handful of counts. The J gene is TRBJ1-4, the V gene TRBV5-4; the match to TRBD1 covers 12 bases. The CDR3 has 16 amino acids. Germline-derived CDR1 and CDR2 are SGHNT and YYREEE (reference sequence). V trimming: 4 bases; J trimming: 4 bases; junction bases outside the gene matches: 5. The CDR3 DNA reads TGTGCCAGCAGCCCGGGACAGGGGGCGAGTAATGAAAAACTGTTTTTT. This gives the protein CASSPGQGASNEKLFF.

V usage is TRBV6-5 and J usage is TRBJ2-7, with a weak D call TRBD1 (6 bases). The length of the CDR3 is 15 residues. V was cut by 6 bases and J by 5 bases, with 20 bases left in between. Looked up from germline, CDR1 is MNHEY and CDR2 is SVGAGI. This chain's CDR3 is CASRLGRGREDEQYF. As DNA, the CDR3 is TGTGCCAGCAGGCTCGGTAGGGGGAGAGAGGACGAGCAGTACTTC.

This clone was detected only once. The rearrangement links TRBV5-6 to TRBJ2-5; a weak D match, TRBD2 (5 bases). The V and J ends lost 2 bases and 4 bases respectively, with 12 bases between them. The CDR3 totals 14 residues. Germline CDR1 SGHDT, CDR2 YYEEEE. The CDR3 sequence is CASSFSGIGETQYF. The DNA for the CDR3 is TGTGCCAGCAGCTTTTCCGGGATCGGAGAGACCCAGTACTTC.

In its sample, this clone was seen a few times. The chain uses TRBV27 and TRBJ1-2, with D tentatively TRBD1 (5 bases). This CDR3 has 20 amino acids. Germline CDR1 and CDR2: MNHEY and SMNVEV (reference sequence). Trimming pared 2 bases from V and 2 bases from J, leaving 27 bases between. CDR3 in amino acids: CASSLRTSPGSIRLNYGYTF. The CDR3, as DNA: TGTGCCAGCAGTTTACGGACATCCCCGGGCTCCATCCGTTTGAACTATGGCTACACCTTC.

This clone was seen only a few times. The chain has TRBV5-6 and TRBJ1-2; 10 nucleotides line up with TRBD1. Germline CDR1 and CDR2: SGHDT and YYEEEE. This CDR3 has 14 residues. J lost 6 bases, V lost 0 bases, and 2 bases had no gene match. The CDR3: CASSLGQGADGYTF. The CDR3 nucleotides are TGTGCCAGCAGCTTGGGACAGGGGGCAGATGGCTACACCTTC.

This chain uses TRBV5-1 with TRBJ1-1; perhaps TRBD1 as D (5 bases). CDR3 length equals 14 residues. V was clipped by 7 bases and J by 1 base, with 14 bases between them. Per the germline V gene, CDR1 is SGHRS and CDR2 is YFSETQ. In DNA form, the CDR3 reads TGCGCCAGCCAGCAGGGCAGTTGGAACACTGAAGCTTTCTTT. Protein: CASQQGSWNTEAFF.

The J gene is TRBJ2-7, the V gene TRBV7-2; 8 nucleotides match TRBD1. The length of the CDR3 is 14 residues. The V gene end was trimmed by 5 bases and the J gene end by 3 bases; junction bases not matched to a gene: 6. Germline values: CDR1 SGHTA, CDR2 FQGNSA. CDR3 sequence (DNA): TGTGCCAGCAGCACCCAGACAGGGGTCTACGAGCAGTACTTC. This sequence encodes CASSTQTGVYEQYF.

The chain is built from TRBV5-6 and TRBJ2-7; no clear D gene. The J call is in doubt because the DNA end fits TRBJ2-5 better. The germline V gene encodes CDR1 SGHDT and CDR2 YYEEEE. The CDR3 consists of 13 residues. This chain's CDR3 is CASSSLGQETQYF. Written as DNA, the CDR3 is TGTGCCAGCAGCTCTCTGGGGCAAGAGACCCAGTACTTC.

The chain is built from TRBV6-4 and TRBJ1-1; D is uncertain. V lost 8 bases, J lost 0 bases, and 10 bases lay in between. Germline-derived CDR1 and CDR2 are MRHNA and SNTAGT. The CDR3 is 13 amino acids. CDR3 nucleotides: TGTGCCAGCCGGAGCACGTTGAACACTGAAGCTTTCTTT. It encodes CASRSTLNTEAFF.

V gene TRBV2 combines with J gene TRBJ2-5, with 8 bases aligning to TRBD2. CDR1 SNHLY and CDR2 FYNNEI come from the germline V gene. The CDR3 has 14 residues. J lost 4 bases, V lost 4 bases, and 5 bases had no gene match. The CDR3 spells CASSVASGGETQYF. Here the CDR3 DNA reads TGTGCCAGCAGTGTTGCAAGCGGGGGAGAGACCCAGTACTTC.

The rearrangement uses TRBV6-5 and TRBJ2-7, with 10 positions matching TRBD2. The CDR3 is 15 amino acids. Per the germline V gene, CDR1 is MNHEY and CDR2 is SVGAGI. Germline trimming cut 4 bases from V and 5 bases from J; bases unmatched to any gene: 8. CDR3 loop: CASSSSSGRGNEQYF. The DNA for the CDR3 is TGTGCCAGCAGTTCGTCTAGCGGGAGAGGGAACGAGCAGTACTTC.

This clone was counted only a few times. The chain joins TRBV5-1 to TRBJ2-1; 7 positions match TRBD1. Germline V gene data show CDR1 as SGHRS and CDR2 as YFSETQ. V gave up 6 bases and J gave up 10 bases; unmatched junction bases: 13. CDR3 length: 14 amino acids. This chain's CDR3 is CASTTTGDSWEQFF. DNA of the CDR3: TGCGCCAGCACCACAACAGGGGATTCGTGGGAGCAGTTCTTC.

A few counts support this clone. Other nucleotide sequences from this sample produce the same CDR3. The rearrangement links TRBV2 to TRBJ1-1; no clear D gene. Trimming removed 7 bases at V and 1 base at J, with 4 bases between. The V gene's germline CDR1 is SNHLY and CDR2 FYNNEI. This CDR3 has 11 amino acids. The CDR3 spells CASTQNTEAFF. Written as DNA, the CDR3 is TGTGCCAGCACCCAGAACACTGAAGCTTTCTTT.

The CDR3 here is CASSLPRPSSTNVLTF. For the CDR3, the DNA is TGTGCCAGCAGCTTACCCAGGCCCTCCTCCACCAACGTCCTGACTTTC. The chain employs TRBV7-2 and TRBJ2-6, with no clear D. Germline CDR1 SGHTA, CDR2 FQGNSA. The CDR3 spans 16 residues. The V end was cut by 2 bases, the J end by 8 bases, with 16 bases between.

This chain joins TRBV4-3 and TRBJ2-3, with 7 bases matching TRBD1. Per germline, CDR1 LGHNA and CDR2 YSLEER. CDR3 size: 17 residues. The V segment lost 1 base and the J segment 4 bases; nucleotides outside the gene matches: 11. CDR3 sequence: CASSQGLDREKADTQYF. CDR3 coding DNA: TGCGCCAGCAGCCAAGGGCTTGACAGGGAAAAGGCAGATACGCAGTATTTT.

The chain recombines TRBV6-6 with TRBJ1-5; 8 nucleotides line up with TRBD1. V gave up 4 bases and J gave up 5 bases; unmatched junction bases: 7. Per germline, CDR1 MNHNY and CDR2 SVGAGI (reference sequence). This CDR3 has 15 amino acids. The CDR3 spells CASSFLTGVDQPQHF. The CDR3 DNA follows: TGTGCCAGCAGTTTCCTGACAGGGGTGGATCAGCCCCAGCATTTT.

This chain connects TRBV7-2 to TRBJ2-1; D perhaps matches TRBD2 (6 bases). Trimming took off 2 bases at V and 7 bases at J, with 15 bases between the two ends. The CDR3 is 15 residues long. Per germline, CDR1 SGHTA and CDR2 FQGNSA. This CDR3 reads CASSLLGGVGNEQFF. The CDR3 nucleotides read TGTGCCAGCAGCTTACTCGGAGGGGTGGGGAATGAGCAGTTCTTC.

The chain links TRBV2 to TRBJ1-1; no clear D. There are 13 residues in the CDR3. V was pared by 7 bases and J by 2 bases, with 11 bases between. The germline V gene encodes CDR1 SNHLY and CDR2 FYNNEI. In DNA form, the CDR3 reads TGTGCCAGCATGAGGCTAGAAAACACTGAAGCTTTCTTT. Its translation: CASMRLENTEAFF.

In this sample, this clone turned up a few times. The V gene is TRBV28, the J gene TRBJ1-1; 7 nucleotides align to TRBD1. Trimming cost V 6 bases and J 6 bases; bases outside gene matches: 10. In germline, CDR1 is MDHEN, CDR2 SYDVKM. This CDR3 has 14 residues. CDR3 sequence (DNA): TGTGCCAGCAGGCCCCGACAGGGTAGAGCTGAAGCTTTCTTT. As protein: CASRPRQGRAEAFF.

The chain employs TRBV2 and TRBJ2-1; no reliable D call. V was trimmed by 8 bases and J by 6 bases, leaving 17 bases between them. The CDR3 is 14 residues long. Germline-derived CDR1 and CDR2 are SNHLY and FYNNEI. The CDR3 region is CASGYEKLPNEQFF. Written as DNA, the CDR3 is TGTGCCAGCGGTTACGAAAAACTTCCCAATGAGCAGTTCTTC.

This rearrangement joins TRBV9 to TRBJ1-2; 9 positions match TRBD1. This CDR3 region has 14 residues. V lost 0 bases, J lost 8 bases, and 5 bases stayed unmatched. Germline CDR1 is SGDLS and CDR2 is YYNGEE. In DNA form, the CDR3 reads TGTGCCAGCAGCGTAGGGGGACAGGGATTCGGCTACACCTTC. This translates into CASSVGGQGFGYTF.